One and the same sample provided the 30 T cell receptor beta chains below, sequenced in a study of T-cell reconstitution after alpha-beta-depleted transplantation in children. During its preparation, the TCRbeta library received unique molecular identifiers. Each CDR3 protein is one row after TCRdb ran MiXCR on the PCR reads. The table includes 150,000 to 200,000 distinct CDR3 sequences, roughly 6.3% detected once. This sample comprised PBMCs, obtained before TCRalphabeta/CD19-depleted stem cell transplant. The source of these receptors is a girl less than two years old with combined immunodeficiency, due to receive a stem cell transplant.

This clonotype was seen at least ten times. The chain combines TRBV28 with TRBJ2-1; 9 nucleotides align to TRBD2. V shed 6 bases and J 5 bases; nucleotides not matched to a gene: 8. In germline, CDR1 is MDHEN, CDR2 SYDVKM. The CDR3 has 15 residues. CDR3 region: CASSPSGIPHNEQFF. CDR3 coding DNA: TGTGCCAGCAGCCCTAGCGGGATCCCTCACAATGAGCAGTTCTTC.

There are many counts of this clonotype. V and J are TRBV6-5 and TRBJ2-7, with 9 bases aligning to TRBD2. Germline V gene lookup returns CDR1 MNHEY and CDR2 SVGAGI. Germline trimming cut 2 bases from V and 5 bases from J; bases unmatched to any gene: 7. The CDR3 is made up of 15 amino acids. The DNA for the CDR3 is TGTGCCAGCAGTTACCGTCCTAGCGGGACCAACGAGCAGTACTTC. It translates to CASSYRPSGTNEQYF.

This clonotype occurred a few times. V and J are TRBV7-2 and TRBJ1-1; D remains ambiguous. This CDR3 is 17 amino acids long. Germline V gene data show CDR1 as SGHTA and CDR2 as FQGNSA. V was cut by 0 bases and J by 3 bases, with 17 bases left in between. Written as DNA, the CDR3 is TGTGCCAGCAGCTTAGCCTATAGAGGAGGGAGACACACTGAAGCTTTCTTT. Its protein is CASSLAYRGGRHTEAFF.

This clonotype was detected ten times or more. The rearrangement joins TRBV5-6 to TRBJ1-4, with 7 bases fitting TRBD1. The CDR3 is 16 amino acids. Germline values: CDR1 SGHDT, CDR2 YYEEEE. Trimming cost V 4 bases and J 3 bases; bases outside gene matches: 9. The CDR3 DNA sequence: TGTGCCAGCAGCGAATACACAGGGGCCGCTAATGAAAAACTGTTTTTT. Translating gives CASSEYTGAANEKLFF. Full variable domain (remainder filled in from reference TRBV5-6 and TRBJ1-4): DAGVTQSPTHLIKTRGQQVTLRCSPKSGHDTVSWYQQALGQGPQFIFQYYEEEERQRGNFPDRFSGHQFPNYSSELNVNALLLGDSALYLCASSEYTGAANEKLFFGSGTQLSVL.

V gene TRBV11-2 combines with J gene TRBJ1-2; D remains unclear. The CDR3 runs 12 residues. The germline CDR1 and CDR2 sequences are SGHAT and FQNNGV. With 2 bases removed from V and 10 bases from J, the gap between germline ends came to 11 bases. The CDR3 region has the DNA TGTGCCAGCAGCTTATATGGTAATACCTACACCTTC. Protein product: CASSLYGNTYTF.

In its sample, this clonotype was seen a few times. V and J are TRBV2 and TRBJ1-1; no clear D gene. CDR1 and CDR2 from the germline V gene are SNHLY and FYNNEI. The CDR3 extends over 15 amino acids. V was shortened by 0 bases and J by 0 bases, with 8 bases between the two germline ends. CDR3: CASSEAGIMNTEAFF. CDR3 nucleotide sequence: TGTGCCAGCAGTGAAGCAGGGATAATGAACACTGAAGCTTTCTTT.

This clonotype has ten or more counts. This chain joins TRBV5-5 and TRBJ2-7, with D perhaps matching TRBD1 (6 bases). The V and J ends lost 1 base and 6 bases respectively, with 14 bases between them. Looked up from germline, CDR1 is SGHKS and CDR2 is YYEKEE (reference sequence). The CDR3 is 14 residues long. This CDR3 is CASSLWDMRFEQYF. The CDR3 DNA reads TGTGCCAGCAGCTTGTGGGACATGCGGTTCGAGCAGTACTTC.

This clonotype showed up many times. V and J are TRBV4-3 and TRBJ1-1; 7 positions match TRBD1. Trimming at V came to 5 bases and at J to 1 base, leaving 4 bases not matched to a gene. There are 14 residues in the CDR3. CDR1 is LGHNA, CDR2 YSLEER, per germline. CDR3 loop: CASSAHRGNTEAFF. CDR3 sequence (DNA): TGCGCCAGCAGCGCGCACAGGGGGAACACTGAAGCTTTCTTT.

In its sample, this clonotype was seen many times. As DNA, the CDR3 is TGTGCCAGCAGCGTAGAAGGTGGGGCCGTGGGGACCCAGTACTTC. This codes for CASSVEGGAVGTQYF. V is TRBV9 and J is TRBJ2-5; maybe TRBD1 (5 bases). The CDR3 spans 15 residues. CDR1 is SGDLS and CDR2 is YYNGEE in the germline V gene. With 0 bases removed from V and 7 bases from J, the gap between germline ends came to 16 bases.

This clonotype was observed at least ten times. This chain joins TRBV5-1 and TRBJ2-3; no definite D call. Trimming left V 3 bases short and J 0 bases short, with 14 bases between. This CDR3 comprises 16 residues. CDR1 and CDR2 (germline): SGHRS, YFSETQ. As DNA, the CDR3 is TGCGCCAGCAGCTCCTACCGTGCTGACAGCACAGATACGCAGTATTTT. As protein: CASSSYRADSTDTQYF.

This clonotype appeared many times. The chain uses TRBV7-8 and TRBJ2-5; 8 bases align to TRBD1. Germline V gene data show CDR1 as SGHVS and CDR2 as FQNEAQ. Losses at the gene ends were 4 bases for V and 0 bases for J; bases not matched to a gene: 4. This CDR3 contains 15 residues. The CDR3 DNA sequence: TGTGCCAGCAGCTCGGGACAGGCTTACCAAGAGACCCAGTACTTC. Protein sequence: CASSSGQAYQETQYF. Supplemented by reference TRBV7-8 and TRBJ2-5, the full variable domain reads GAGVSQSPRYKVAKRGQDVALRCDPISGHVSLFWYQQALGQGPEFLTYFQNEAQLDKSGLPSDRFFAERPEGSVSTLKIQRTQQEDSAVYLCASSSGQAYQETQYFGPGTRLLVL.

This clonotype was observed a few times. The chain couples TRBV12-1 to TRBJ2-5; the D segment call TRBD1 is taken from the table without a DNA check. TRBV12-1 is a pseudogene locus. The CDR3 spans 16 residues. The CDR3 region is CASSGQAPRPEETQYF. CDR3 sequence (DNA): TGTGCCAGCAGCGGACAGGCCCCTCGCCCCGAGGAGACCCAGTACTTC.

This clonotype appeared a few times. This sequence joins TRBV6-2 or TRBV6-3 and TRBJ2-5; 9 nucleotides match TRBD1. Germline V gene data show CDR1 as MNHEY and CDR2 as SVGEGT. J gave up 4 bases and V 6 bases, and 6 bases lay outside the gene matches. This CDR3 contains 14 residues. The CDR3 protein is CASSPWTGVETQYF. CDR3 nucleotides: TGTGCCAGCAGCCCTTGGACAGGGGTAGAGACCCAGTACTTC.

This clonotype was recorded at least ten times. V is TRBV12-5 and J is TRBJ1-6; D ambiguous. The CDR3 is made up of 17 amino acids. Germline values: CDR1 LGHNT, CDR2 FRNRAP. V was shortened by 1 base and J by 0 bases, with 10 bases between the two germline ends. CDR3 DNA: TGTGCTAGTGGTTTGGACAGCTTCAGCTCCTATAATTCACCCCTCCACTTT. Encoded protein: CASGLDSFSSYNSPLHF.

This clonotype was counted ten times or more. The chain couples TRBV20-1 to TRBJ2-7; D may be TRBD1 (6 bases). The CDR3 sequence is 12 residues long. The germline CDR1 and CDR2 sequences are DFQATT and SNEGSKA (reference sequence). V lost 1 base to trimming and J lost 5 bases, with 9 bases between them. The CDR3 region is CSARGDRNEQYF. The CDR3 nucleotides are TGCAGTGCTAGAGGAGACAGGAACGAGCAGTACTTC.

This clonotype has at least ten counts. The V gene is TRBV19, the J gene TRBJ1-5, with D possibly matching TRBD1 (5 bases). From germline, CDR1 is LNHDA and CDR2 SQIVND (reference sequence). V lost 3 bases and J 7 bases, leaving 16 bases between the germline ends. CDR3 length equals 15 residues. The CDR3 sequence is CASSILSAGHQPQHF. The DNA for the CDR3 is TGTGCCAGTAGTATCCTTTCTGCAGGGCACCAGCCCCAGCATTTT.

This clonotype was seen ten or more times. This sequence joins TRBV20-1 and TRBJ2-5; TRBD2 aligns across 9 bases. The CDR3 has 15 residues. The germline V gene has CDR1 DFQATT and CDR2 SNEGSKA (reference sequence). Losses at the gene ends were 5 bases for V and 1 base for J; bases not matched to a gene: 8. CDR3 DNA: TGCAGTGCTCACACCGGGACTAGCAGCCAAGAGACCCAGTACTTC. Encoded protein: CSAHTGTSSQETQYF.

This clonotype was counted at least ten times. The chain uses TRBV3-1 and TRBJ2-1, with 9 bases identical to TRBD1. Germline loops: CDR1 LGHDT, CDR2 YNNKEL (reference sequence). This CDR3 has 19 residues. V shed 4 bases and J 8 bases; nucleotides not matched to a gene: 21. In nucleotides, the CDR3 is TGTGCCAGCAGCCCAAGACGGGTTCTTCGAGACAGGGGGTTCGATGAGCAGTTCTTC. Protein sequence: CASSPRRVLRDRGFDEQFF.

The sample holds many counts of this clonotype. The chain has TRBV9 and TRBJ2-7; the match to TRBD2 covers 10 bases. The CDR3 loop spans 16 amino acids. Germline CDR1 reads SGDLS; CDR2 reads YYNGEE. The J segment lost 8 bases and the V segment lost 0 bases, leaving 11 bases of the junction unmatched. CDR3 in amino acids: CASSVGGTSEILKQYF. DNA of the CDR3: TGTGCCAGCAGCGTAGGGGGGACTAGCGAGATCCTGAAGCAGTACTTC.

Only one count was recorded for this clonotype. The gene calls are TRBV24-1 and TRBJ2-1, with D hard to call. CDR3 length: 14 residues. Germline V gene lookup returns CDR1 KGHDR and CDR2 SFDVKD. The CDR3 sequence: CGASDLLSVDEQFF. CDR3 DNA sequence: TGTGGGGCCAGTGATTTGCTTTCTGTGGATGAGCAGTTCTTC.

At least ten counts were recorded for this clonotype. The J gene is TRBJ2-1, the V gene TRBV7-6; 7 bases line up with TRBD2. Trimming cost V 2 bases and J 0 bases; bases outside gene matches: 10. Germline assignment: CDR1 SGHVS and CDR2 FNYEAQ. The CDR3 length is 18 residues. DNA of the CDR3: TGTGCCAGCAGCTTAACTCCGCGTACGGGAGGCTCCTACAATGAGCAGTTCTTC. Translating it yields CASSLTPRTGGSYNEQFF.

A few counts support this clonotype. J is TRBJ2-1 and V is TRBV12-3 or TRBV12-4; possible D gene TRBD1, 5 bases. The CDR3 covers 14 residues. V shed 0 bases and J shed 5 bases, with 8 bases lying between them. CDR3 DNA: TGTGCCAGCAGTTTAGCGCAGGGCCACAATGAGCAGTTCTTC. Translation gives CASSLAQGHNEQFF.

The rearrangement uses TRBV24-1 and TRBJ2-7, with TRBD2 matching over 8 bases. The CDR3 loop spans 15 amino acids. Germline V gene sequence: CDR1 KGHDR, CDR2 SFDVKD. Trimming at V came to 5 bases and at J to 5 bases, leaving 10 bases not matched to a gene. CDR3 protein: CATSGKGLEGNEQYF. CDR3 DNA sequence: TGTGCCACCAGTGGCAAGGGACTAGAGGGTAACGAGCAGTACTTC.

This clonotype was observed many times. V usage is TRBV20-1 and J usage is TRBJ2-1; 7 bases line up with TRBD2. This CDR3 has 14 residues. The germline gives CDR1 DFQATT, CDR2 SNEGSKA (reference sequence). V lost 3 bases, J lost 7 bases, and 9 bases stayed unmatched. CDR3 nucleotides: TGCAGTGCTAGTAAGTTGGGACTACGGAATGAGCAGTTCTTC. Translating gives CSASKLGLRNEQFF.

This chain links TRBV4-2 with TRBJ1-2, with D possibly TRBD1 on 6 matching bases. V lost 0 bases and J lost 8, with 16 bases in between. The CDR3 length is 15 residues. The germline V gene has CDR1 LGHNA and CDR2 YNFKEQ. The CDR3 DNA reads TGTGCCAGCAGCCAAGATCTAGGGCAGGGGAGGGGCTACACCTTC. Translating it yields CASSQDLGQGRGYTF.

This clonotype was observed at least ten times. The chain has TRBV13 and TRBJ2-7, with TRBD2 identical over 9 bases. The CDR3 has 15 residues. Germline loops: CDR1 PRHDT, CDR2 FYEKMQ (reference sequence). Trimming took 5 bases from V and 4 from J; bases not matched to a gene: 9. DNA for the CDR3: TGTGCCAGCAGCCCCCGGGGTAGCGGGAGTTACGAGCAGTACTTC. Amino acid sequence: CASSPRGSGSYEQYF.

This clonotype was seen repeatedly, ten times or more. The chain combines TRBV21-1 with TRBJ2-4. TRBV21-1 is tagged as a pseudogene. The CDR3 contains 15 residues. The CDR3 loop reads CASSKEQLAKNIQYF. The DNA for the CDR3 is TGTGCCAGCAGCAAAGAACAACTAGCCAAAAACATTCAGTACTTC.

This clonotype was observed at least ten times. J is TRBJ1-2 and V is TRBV29-1, with a weak D call TRBD1 (6 bases). This CDR3 has 13 amino acids. Germline assignment: CDR1 SQVTM and CDR2 ANQGSEA. The V end lost 3 bases, the J end lost 5 bases, and 13 bases lay between the germline ends. The CDR3 nucleotides are TGCAGCGTTGAGATAAGGGGGAAGTATGGCTACACCTTC. Translating it yields CSVEIRGKYGYTF. The full variable domain, with the rest looked up from reference TRBV29-1 and TRBJ1-2, is SAVISQKPSRDICQRGTSLTIQCQVDSQVTMMFWYRQQPGQSLTLIATANQGSEATYESGFVIDKFPISRPNLTFSTLTVSNMSPEDSSIYLCSVEIRGKYGYTFGSGTRLTVV.

This clonotype was counted many times. This chain uses TRBV18 with TRBJ1-5; 10 nucleotides align to TRBD1. From germline, CDR1 is KGHSH and CDR2 LQKENI. V trimming: 4 bases; J trimming: 0 bases; junction bases outside the gene matches: 9. This CDR3 region has 18 residues. As DNA, the CDR3 is TGTGCCAGCTCACAAACTCCGGGACAGGGGTATAGCAATCAGCCCCAGCATTTT. Its translation is CASSQTPGQGYSNQPQHF.

The chain uses TRBV11-2 and TRBJ2-2, with a possible D match to TRBD1 (6 bases). Germline values: CDR1 SGHAT, CDR2 FQNNGV. V shed 0 bases and J shed 7 bases, with 21 bases lying between them. The CDR3 extends over 18 amino acids. This CDR3 is CASSLDLPQETGYGELFF. In DNA form, the CDR3 reads TGTGCCAGCAGCTTAGATCTGCCCCAAGAAACAGGGTACGGGGAGCTGTTTTTT.